This T cell receptor (beta chain) was sequenced for a study of blood T cells in healthy people across ages. A second PCR, run for about 6 to 12 cycles, used a sample-barcoded 5' primer plus a J-beta primer mix. In TCRdb, the 5' RACE reads were re-called with MiXCR into one record per CDR3 protein. The sample comprises hundreds of thousands of distinct CDR3 sequences, under 25% of which are singletons, and 3.6% rests with the top ten. This clonotype was found a few times. Total RNA extracted from each sample amounted to at least 5.5 micrograms. The specimen was blood. The source is a man aged 65-85 years in good health.

This CDR3 reads CASSYTNVAQYF. CDR3 in DNA: TGTGCCAGTAGCTACACCAATGTGGCCCAGTACTTC. The genes are TRBV12-3 or TRBV12-4 and TRBJ2-5; D uncertain. This CDR3 has 12 amino acids. Trimming stripped 9 bases from V and 9 bases from J, with 17 bases between.